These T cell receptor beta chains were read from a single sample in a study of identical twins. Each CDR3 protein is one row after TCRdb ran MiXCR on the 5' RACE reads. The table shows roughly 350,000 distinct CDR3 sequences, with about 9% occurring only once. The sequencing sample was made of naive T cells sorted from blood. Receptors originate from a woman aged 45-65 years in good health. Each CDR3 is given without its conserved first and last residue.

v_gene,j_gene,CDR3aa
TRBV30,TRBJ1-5,AWSSGTGGNQPQH
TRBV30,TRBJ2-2,AWRWWRLTGELF
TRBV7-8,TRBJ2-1,ASSLARGYNEQF
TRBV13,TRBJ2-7,ASSTGTGRNEQY
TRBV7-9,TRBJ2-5,ASSQRGYQETQY
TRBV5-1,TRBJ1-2,ASSLGEGYSYGYT
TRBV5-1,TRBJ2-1,ASSPLEGQYNEQF
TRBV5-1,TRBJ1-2,ASSLEPGRYHGYT
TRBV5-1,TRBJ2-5,ASSRERETQY
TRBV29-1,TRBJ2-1,SVAARTADIYNEQF
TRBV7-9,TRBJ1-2,ASSNGDRVYGYT
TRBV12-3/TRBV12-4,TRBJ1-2,ASSPGAHYGYT
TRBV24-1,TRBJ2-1,ATRGTSGSASSYNEQF
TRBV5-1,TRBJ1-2,ASSLSRQKETYT
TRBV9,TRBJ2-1,ASSVTWAGGPSSYNEQF
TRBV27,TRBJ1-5,ASSFRGIGNQPQH
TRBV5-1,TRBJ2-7,ASSLLAGGEQY
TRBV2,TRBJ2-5,ASSGDIQETQY
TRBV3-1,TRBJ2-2,ASSQGLAAFANTGELF
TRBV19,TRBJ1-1,ASSKPKTGAPEAF
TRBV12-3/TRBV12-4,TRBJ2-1,ATSWEGGYNEQF
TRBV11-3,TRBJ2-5,ASSWTGMTQETQY
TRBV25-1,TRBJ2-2,ASSEMRGSTGELF
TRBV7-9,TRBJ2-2,ASPRGTLAGSRELF
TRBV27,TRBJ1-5,ASSLSAGDLYQPQH
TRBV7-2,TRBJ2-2,ASTLRVRLSNTGELF
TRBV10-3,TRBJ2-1,AIRLAGVGYNEQF